The 27 T cell receptor beta chains reported below all come from one sample, sequenced in a study of blood T cell repertoires in COVID-19. Clones were read by immunoSEQ multiplex PCR, and TCRdb kept only the in-frame ones, dropping some. The data show roughly 38,000 clones, more than 75% seen once. Sequencing used peripheral blood. The receptors stem from a man between 65 and 85 years old with active or convalescent COVID-19.

This chain uses TRBV2 with TRBJ1-1; 9 bases are a match to TRBD1. Per germline, CDR1 SNHLY and CDR2 FYNNEI. J gave up 5 bases and V 9 bases, and 10 bases lay outside the gene matches. The CDR3 extends over 14 amino acids. DNA of the CDR3: TGTGCCAGGGAGTCTAGACAGGGGGGGACTGAAGCTTTCTTT. It specifies CARESRQGGTEAFF.

The chain employs TRBV27 and TRBJ2-5; D possibly corresponds to TRBD1 (6 bases). The CDR3 is 14 residues long. Germline V gene data show CDR1 as MNHEY and CDR2 as SMNVEV (reference sequence). V lost 5 bases and J 2 bases, leaving 12 bases between the germline ends. The CDR3 is CASSQVDRQETQYF. In nucleotides, the CDR3 is TGTGCCAGCAGTCAAGTGGACAGACAAGAGACCCAGTACTTC.

J is TRBJ1-2 and V is TRBV7-2; D not certain. The CDR3 has 14 residues. CDR1 and CDR2 (germline): SGHTA, FQGNSA. V lost 1 base to trimming and J lost 8 bases, with 14 bases between them. The CDR3, as DNA: TGTGCCAGCAGCTTAGACCAACGACTGAGAGGCTACACCTTC. Translation: CASSLDQRLRGYTF.

This clone was recorded once. This chain connects TRBV6-5 to TRBJ1-5; maybe TRBD1 (5 bases). The CDR3 is 15 amino acids. Germline V gives CDR1 MNHEY, CDR2 SVGAGI. Between the trimmed V and J ends, which lost 6 bases and 2 bases, there was a span of 14 bases. The CDR3 region is CASSPDSIGNQPQHF. DNA for the CDR3: TGTGCCAGCAGCCCCGACAGTATCGGCAATCAGCCCCAGCATTTT.

This clone was counted once. The gene calls are TRBV7-8 and TRBJ2-5, with 7 positions matching TRBD2. V was clipped by 5 bases and J by 5 bases; unmatched bases: 11. CDR1 is SGHVS, CDR2 FQNEAQ, per germline. The CDR3 runs 15 residues. The CDR3 DNA is TGTGCCAGCAGCCCGCACAGCGGGGTTGGGGAGACCCAGTACTTC. Its protein is CASSPHSGVGETQYF.

The chain has TRBV7-9 and TRBJ1-1, with D uncertain. Trimming cost V 5 bases and J 1 base, with 17 bases left between them. This CDR3 is built from 16 residues. The germline CDR1 and CDR2 sequences are SEHNR and FQNEAQ (reference sequence). The CDR3 is CASSPPQPGANTEAFF. The CDR3 DNA reads TGTGCCAGCAGCCCACCTCAGCCGGGAGCGAACACTGAAGCTTTCTTT.

This chain uses TRBV5-4 with TRBJ1-2, with 7 bases matching TRBD1. The CDR3 is 15 amino acids. The J segment lost 0 bases and the V segment lost 4 bases, leaving 6 bases of the junction unmatched. The germline CDR1 and CDR2 sequences are SGHNT and YYREEE (reference sequence). The CDR3 loop reads CASSRGGGTNYGYTF. The CDR3 nucleotides read TGTGCCAGCAGCAGAGGGGGCGGGACTAACTATGGCTACACCTTC.

This chain connects TRBV5-1 to TRBJ2-3; D perhaps matches TRBD2 (6 bases). Between the trimmed V and J ends, which lost 4 bases and 4 bases, there was a span of 16 bases. The germline V gene has CDR1 SGHRS and CDR2 YFSETQ. The CDR3 loop spans 15 amino acids. CDR3 loop: CASSPGRLVSDTQYF. The CDR3 DNA reads TGCGCCAGCAGCCCAGGGAGACTAGTTTCAGATACGCAGTATTTT.

V is TRBV2 and J is TRBJ2-3; D may be TRBD1 (5 bases). The CDR3 is made up of 12 amino acids. Germline CDR1 is SNHLY and CDR2 is FYNNEI. Trimming cost V 8 bases and J 6 bases, with 12 bases left between them. In DNA, the CDR3 is TGTGCCAGCGGGGCCCCCGCTGATACGCAGTATTTT. It yields the protein CASGAPADTQYF.

This clone was seen just once. The chain employs TRBV19 and TRBJ1-5; 8 bases match TRBD1. Germline V gene sequence: CDR1 LNHDA, CDR2 SQIVND (reference sequence). With 0 bases clipped from V and 11 bases from J, the junction kept 9 bases outside the gene matches. The CDR3 runs to 15 residues. CDR3 in DNA: TGTGCCAGTAGTATAGAAGGACAGGGCGATGGGGCCCAGCATTTT. It specifies CASSIEGQGDGAQHF.

The count of this clone is one. The V and J genes are TRBV6-2 or TRBV6-3 and TRBJ2-7; 10 bases align to TRBD2. CDR3 length: 16 residues. J gave up 2 bases and V 5 bases, and 9 bases lay outside the gene matches. Germline-derived CDR1 and CDR2 are MNHEY and SVGEGT. CDR3 DNA: TGTGCCAGCAGTCCCCCTAGCGGGGGCCCCGCCTACGAGCAGTACTTC. Translation gives CASSPPSGGPAYEQYF.

This rearrangement joins TRBV6-5 to TRBJ2-7; 10 bases align to TRBD2. The V gene end was trimmed by 7 bases and the J gene end by 1 base; junction bases not matched to a gene: 7. The CDR3 has 15 amino acids. Per germline, CDR1 MNHEY and CDR2 SVGAGI. CDR3 nucleotides: TGTGCCAGCACCGTTAGACTAGCGGGTTCCTACGAGCAGTACTTC. Translation: CASTVRLAGSYEQYF.

J is TRBJ1-1 and V is TRBV6-4; TRBD1 agrees at 7 bases. From germline, CDR1 is MRHNA and CDR2 SNTAGT. The CDR3 consists of 13 residues. V lost 5 bases, J lost 2 bases, and 2 bases stayed unmatched. CDR3 sequence: CASSRTGNTEAFF. CDR3 DNA sequence: TGTGCCAGCAGTAGGACAGGAAACACTGAAGCTTTCTTT.

The gene calls are TRBV15 and TRBJ2-2, with D uncertain. The CDR3 loop spans 15 amino acids. The germline CDR1 and CDR2 sequences are LNHNV and YYDKDF (reference sequence). The V end lost 0 bases, the J end lost 9 bases, and 14 bases lay between the germline ends. As DNA, the CDR3 is TGTGCCACCAGCAGAGATTCCCTTCGTAGTAGGGAGCTGTTTTTT. Its translation: CATSRDSLRSRELFF.

This sequence joins TRBV6-5 and TRBJ1-2, with D possibly TRBD1 on 5 matching bases. CDR3 size: 14 residues. CDR1 is MNHEY, CDR2 SVGAGI, per germline. V was clipped by 7 bases and J by 6 bases, with 18 bases between them. The CDR3 sequence: CASTKGGRVDGYTF. The CDR3 nucleotides read TGTGCCAGCACCAAAGGTGGCAGGGTGGATGGCTACACCTTC.

This chain links TRBV11-2 with TRBJ1-4, with TRBD1 matching over 7 bases. This CDR3 comprises 16 residues. Trimming removed 5 bases from V and 0 bases from J; junction bases left unmatched: 6. Per the germline V gene, CDR1 is SGHAT and CDR2 is FQNNGV. CDR3 protein: CASSLHRGATNEKLFF. The CDR3 DNA reads as TGTGCCAGCAGCCTTCACAGGGGTGCAACTAATGAAAAACTGTTTTTT.

This clone has just one count. This rearrangement joins TRBV18 to TRBJ2-1; 11 positions agree with TRBD2. The CDR3 consists of 16 residues. Germline V lookup: CDR1 KGHSH, CDR2 LQKENI. J lost 10 bases, V lost 0 bases, and 8 bases had no gene match. The CDR3 sequence: CASSPPVLAGGSEQFF. Written as DNA, the CDR3 is TGTGCCAGCTCACCACCGGTCCTAGCGGGGGGCTCGGAGCAGTTCTTC.

CDR3: CASSFEGRGTEAFF. CDR3 nucleotide sequence: TGTGCCAGCAGCTTCGAGGGTCGAGGCACTGAAGCTTTCTTT. The chain recombines TRBV11-3 with TRBJ1-1; D gene unclear. The CDR3 runs 14 residues. Germline V lookup: CDR1 SGHNT, CDR2 YENEEA. The ends were cut back, 3 bases at V and 4 bases at J, with 12 bases in the middle.

The rearrangement joins TRBV19 to TRBJ2-5, with 10 bases matching TRBD1. V lost 5 bases to trimming and J lost 1 base; unmatched junction nucleotides: 4. In germline, CDR1 is LNHDA, CDR2 SQIVND (reference sequence). The CDR3 is made up of 15 amino acids. CDR3 loop: CASSPTGGFQETQYF. CDR3 nucleotides: TGTGCCAGTAGTCCGACAGGGGGCTTCCAAGAGACCCAGTACTTC. The variable domain in full, completed from reference TRBV19 and TRBJ2-5, reads DGGITQSPKYLFRKEGQNVTLSCEQNLNHDAMYWYRQDPGQGLRLIYYSQIVNDFQKGDIAEGYSVSREKKESFPLTVTSAQKNPTAFYLCASSPTGGFQETQYFGPGTRLLVL.

The CDR3 protein is CASRTGTGEYGYTF. CDR3 DNA: TGTGCCAGCAGGACCGGGACAGGGGAATATGGCTACACCTTC. V usage is TRBV27 and J usage is TRBJ1-2; 10 bases agree with TRBD1. V lost 6 bases and J lost 5; bases outside the gene matches: 6. The CDR3 is 14 amino acids. Germline V lookup: CDR1 MNHEY, CDR2 SMNVEV (reference sequence).

This sequence joins TRBV27 and TRBJ2-7; 10 bases match TRBD2. Germline V gives CDR1 MNHEY, CDR2 SMNVEV (reference sequence). V lost 6 bases to trimming and J lost 3 bases; unmatched junction nucleotides: 8. This CDR3 has 15 residues. CDR3: CASRVGLATSYEQYF. Here the CDR3 DNA reads TGTGCCAGCAGGGTGGGACTAGCGACCAGCTACGAGCAGTACTTC.

The J gene is TRBJ2-1, the V gene TRBV7-9; TRBD1 agrees at 8 bases. The CDR3 spans 14 residues. V was clipped by 2 bases and J by 8 bases; unmatched bases: 5. CDR1 is SEHNR and CDR2 is FQNEAQ in the germline V gene (reference sequence). The CDR3 DNA reads as TGTGCCAGCAGCTTAACAGGGGGAAAGGATGAGCAGTTCTTC. It translates to CASSLTGGKDEQFF.

The rearrangement links TRBV6-5 to TRBJ2-2; D is possibly TRBD1 (6 bases). Germline V gene lookup returns CDR1 MNHEY and CDR2 SVGAGI. This CDR3 spans 14 amino acids. Trimming stripped 7 bases from V and 3 bases from J, with 12 bases between. The CDR3 nucleotides read TGTGCCAGCACCCCAAGGGGGTACACCGGGGAGCTGTTTTTT. Encoded protein: CASTPRGYTGELFF.

V gene TRBV5-7 combines with J gene TRBJ1-3, with a tentative D call TRBD1 (5 bases). TRBV5-7 is known as an ORF, though its function is uncertain. Trimming shortened V by 4 bases and J by 6 bases, and 17 bases separated the two germline ends. This CDR3 is 15 amino acids long. This CDR3 is CASSGQTEEENTIYF. The CDR3 region has the DNA TGTGCCAGCAGCGGCCAGACAGAAGAAGAAAACACCATATATTTT.

The chain links TRBV5-1 to TRBJ2-7; 11 bases are shared with TRBD2. Germline V gene lookup returns CDR1 SGHRS and CDR2 YFSETQ. CDR3 size: 14 residues. The ends lost 4 bases at V and 6 bases at J; junction bases unmatched: 6. This CDR3 reads CASSLSGGASEQYF. Here the CDR3 DNA reads TGCGCCAGCAGCCTTAGCGGGGGGGCTAGCGAGCAGTACTTC.

This sequence joins TRBV5-6 and TRBJ1-2; D uncertain. The V end was cut by 3 bases, the J end by 6 bases, with 12 bases between. The CDR3 spans 13 residues. In germline, CDR1 is SGHDT, CDR2 YYEEEE. As DNA, the CDR3 is TGTGCCAGCAGCTCAATCGACACTCATGGCTACACCTTC. It translates to CASSSIDTHGYTF.

The gene calls are TRBV27 and TRBJ1-2; TRBD1 might be the D (5 bases). The CDR3 consists of 18 residues. Germline assignment: CDR1 MNHEY and CDR2 SMNVEV (reference sequence). V was shortened by 5 bases and J by 4 bases, with 26 bases between the two germline ends. The DNA of the CDR3 is TGTGCCAGCAGTACCAGGCCAGACACAGGCCCACTCGGCTATGGCTACACCTTC. Residues: CASSTRPDTGPLGYGYTF.